This T cell receptor (beta chain) emerged from a study of blood T cell repertoires in COVID-19. Study-wide background: Both acute and convalescent COVID-19 samples were obtained from the United States, Italy and Spain.

Original methodology: It was from reference gene primer amplification that nucleated cell counts were estimated. Using immunoSEQ multiplex PCR, the repertoire was profiled, and TCRdb retains in-frame clones only, with some absent. V and J calls and clone size are those listed in that table; D and trimming were worked out from the DNA. The data contain about 150,000 clones, roughly 80% of them singletons. Trimming pared 0 bases from V and 0 bases from J, leaving 7 bases between. This CDR3 comprises 15 residues. Germline V CDR1 and CDR2: SGHRS, YFSETQ. This clone turned up a few times. This rearrangement joins TRBV5-1 to TRBJ1-5; no clear D gene. The source of this sequence is a man between 18 and 35 years old with active or convalescent COVID-19. Sequencing input: peripheral blood. The CDR3 loop reads CASSLAPGSNQPQHF. Here the CDR3 DNA reads TGCGCCAGCAGCTTGGCGCCGGGTAGCAATCAGCCCCAGCATTTT. Complete variable domain (other parts from reference TRBV5-1 and TRBJ1-5): KAGVTQTPRYLIKTRGQQVTLSCSPISGHRSVSWYQQTPGQGLQFLFEYFSETQRNKGNFPGRFSGRQFSNSRSEMNVSTLELGDSALYLCASSLAPGSNQPQHFGDGTRLSIL.